The entry below describes one TCR beta chain. Its antigen is currently unknown. This sample was taken from a study of cytomegalovirus exposure and HLA in healthy donors. Both 60 Vbeta primers and 13 Jbeta primers went into the PCR. Sequencing used immunoSEQ multiplex PCR; TCRdb keeps in-frame clones, though not all of them. Here the sample spans some 150,000 clones, around 77% being singletons. Germline CDR1 MDHEN, CDR2 SYDVKM. The CDR3 runs to 15 residues. Germline trimming cut 6 bases from V and 9 bases from J; bases unmatched to any gene: 8. Study results and caveats: Donor immune exposure was known only as CMV serostatus. It was confirmed in vitro that three of the CMV-associated chains were specific for CMV antigens.

The chain uses TRBV28 and TRBJ1-6; TRBD1 aligns across 10 bases. The sequence came from a man in his sixties in good health and CMV-seronegative. Sequencing was performed on PBMCs. CDR3 in DNA: TGTGCCAGCAGCCCCCCTGGACAGGGGGGTTCACCCCTCCACTTT. It codes for CASSPPGQGGSPLHF.